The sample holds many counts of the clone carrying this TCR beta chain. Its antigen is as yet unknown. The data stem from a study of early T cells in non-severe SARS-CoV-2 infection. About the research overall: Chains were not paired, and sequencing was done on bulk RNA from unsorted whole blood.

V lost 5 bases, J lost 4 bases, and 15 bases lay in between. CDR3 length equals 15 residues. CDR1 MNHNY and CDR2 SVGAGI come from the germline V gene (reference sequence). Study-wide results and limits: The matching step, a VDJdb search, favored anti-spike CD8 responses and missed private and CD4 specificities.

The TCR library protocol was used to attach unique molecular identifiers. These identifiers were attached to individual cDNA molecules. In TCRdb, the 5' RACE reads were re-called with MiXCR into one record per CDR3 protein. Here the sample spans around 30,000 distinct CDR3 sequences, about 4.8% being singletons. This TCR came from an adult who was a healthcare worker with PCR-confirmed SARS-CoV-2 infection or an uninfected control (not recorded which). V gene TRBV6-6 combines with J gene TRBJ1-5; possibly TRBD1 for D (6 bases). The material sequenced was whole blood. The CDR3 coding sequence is TGTGCCAGCAGTAAGCCGGACAGTAGAAATCAGCCCCAGCATTTT. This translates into CASSKPDSRNQPQHF.